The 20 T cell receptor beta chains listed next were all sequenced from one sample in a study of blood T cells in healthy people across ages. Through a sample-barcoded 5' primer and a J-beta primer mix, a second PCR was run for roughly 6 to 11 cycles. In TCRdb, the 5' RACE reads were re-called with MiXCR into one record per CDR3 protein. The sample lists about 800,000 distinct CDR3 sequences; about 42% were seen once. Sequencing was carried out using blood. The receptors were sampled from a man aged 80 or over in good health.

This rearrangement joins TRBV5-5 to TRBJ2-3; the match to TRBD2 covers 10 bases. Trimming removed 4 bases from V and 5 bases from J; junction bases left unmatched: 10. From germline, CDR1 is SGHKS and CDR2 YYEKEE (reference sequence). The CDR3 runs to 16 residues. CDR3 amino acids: CASSQESGGAKDTQYF. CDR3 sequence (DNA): TGTGCCAGCAGCCAAGAAAGCGGGGGGGCCAAAGATACGCAGTATTTT.

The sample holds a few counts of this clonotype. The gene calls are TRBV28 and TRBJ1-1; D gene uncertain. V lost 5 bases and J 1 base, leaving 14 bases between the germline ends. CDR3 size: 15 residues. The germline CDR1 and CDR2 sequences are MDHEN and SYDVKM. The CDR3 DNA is TGTGCCAGCAGTGTCCCCTCCGCGGCGAACACTGAAGCTTTCTTT. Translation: CASSVPSAANTEAFF.

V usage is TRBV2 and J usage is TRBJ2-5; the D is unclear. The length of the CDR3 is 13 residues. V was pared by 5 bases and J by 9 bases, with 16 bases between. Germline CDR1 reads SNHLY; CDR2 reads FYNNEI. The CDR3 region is CASSRPELGAQYF. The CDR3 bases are TGTGCCAGCAGTCGGCCGGAACTTGGGGCCCAGTACTTC. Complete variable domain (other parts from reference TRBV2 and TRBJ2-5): EPEVTQTPSHQVTQMGQEVILRCVPISNHLYFYWYRQILGQKVEFLVSFYNNEISEKSEIFDDQFSVERPDGSNFTLKIRSTKLEDSAMYFCASSRPELGAQYFGPGTRLLVL.

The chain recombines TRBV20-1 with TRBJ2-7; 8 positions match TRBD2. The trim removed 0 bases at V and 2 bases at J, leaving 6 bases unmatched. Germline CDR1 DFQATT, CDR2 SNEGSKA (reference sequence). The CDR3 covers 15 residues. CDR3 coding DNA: TGCAGTGCTAGAGATAAAACTAGCGGCCCCTACGAGCAGTACTTC. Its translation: CSARDKTSGPYEQYF.

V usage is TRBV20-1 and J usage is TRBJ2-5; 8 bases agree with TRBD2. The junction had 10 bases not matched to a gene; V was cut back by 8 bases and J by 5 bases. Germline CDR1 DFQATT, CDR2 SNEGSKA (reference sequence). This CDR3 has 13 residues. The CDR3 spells CSLLAAGSETQYF. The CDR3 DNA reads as TGCAGTCTACTAGCGGCGGGATCTGAGACCCAGTACTTC.

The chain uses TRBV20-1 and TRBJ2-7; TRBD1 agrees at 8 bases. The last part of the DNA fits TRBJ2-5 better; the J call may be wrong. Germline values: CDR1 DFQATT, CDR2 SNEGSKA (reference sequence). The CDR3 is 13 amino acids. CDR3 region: CSARNRGWETQYF. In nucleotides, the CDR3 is TGCAGTGCTAGGAACAGGGGGTGGGAGACCCAGTACTTC.

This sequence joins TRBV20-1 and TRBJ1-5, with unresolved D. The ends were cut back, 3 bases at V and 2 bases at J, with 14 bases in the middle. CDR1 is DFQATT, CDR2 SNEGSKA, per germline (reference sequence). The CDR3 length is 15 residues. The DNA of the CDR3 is TGCAGTGCTAGCCCAGACTCCTTTGGCAATCAGCCCCAGCATTTT. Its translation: CSASPDSFGNQPQHF.

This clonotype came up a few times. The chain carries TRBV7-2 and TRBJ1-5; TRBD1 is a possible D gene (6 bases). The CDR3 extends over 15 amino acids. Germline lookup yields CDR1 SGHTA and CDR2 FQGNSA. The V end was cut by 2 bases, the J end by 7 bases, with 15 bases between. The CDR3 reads CASSLRRTEEQPQHF. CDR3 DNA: TGTGCCAGCAGCTTAAGAAGGACAGAAGAGCAGCCCCAGCATTTT.

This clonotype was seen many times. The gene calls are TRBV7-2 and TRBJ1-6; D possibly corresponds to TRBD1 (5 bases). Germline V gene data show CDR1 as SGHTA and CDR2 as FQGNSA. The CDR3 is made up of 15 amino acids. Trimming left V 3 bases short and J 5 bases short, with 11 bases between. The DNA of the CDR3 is TGTGCCAGCAGCTTGGCTGGGGCGCATAATTCACCCCTCCACTTT. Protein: CASSLAGAHNSPLHF. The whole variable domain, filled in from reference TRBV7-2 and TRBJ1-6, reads GAGVSQSPSNKVTEKGKDVELRCDPISGHTALYWYRQSLGQGLEFLIYFQGNSAPDKSGLPSDRFSAERTGGSVSTLTIQRTQQEDSAVYLCASSLAGAHNSPLHFGNGTRLTVT.

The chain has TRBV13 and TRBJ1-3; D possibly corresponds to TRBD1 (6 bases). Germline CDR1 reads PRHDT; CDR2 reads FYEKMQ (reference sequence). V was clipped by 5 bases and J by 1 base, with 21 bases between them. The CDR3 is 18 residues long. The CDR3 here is CASSGRTALAGSGNTIYF. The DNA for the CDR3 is TGTGCCAGCAGCGGAAGGACAGCCCTAGCCGGGTCTGGAAACACCATATATTTT.

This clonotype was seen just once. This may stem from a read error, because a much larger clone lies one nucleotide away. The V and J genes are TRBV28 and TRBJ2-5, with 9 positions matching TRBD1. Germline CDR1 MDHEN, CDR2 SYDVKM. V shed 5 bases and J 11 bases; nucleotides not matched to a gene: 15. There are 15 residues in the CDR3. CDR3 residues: CASSLRDRAIHEQYF. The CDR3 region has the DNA TGTGCCAGCAGTCTCCGGGACAGGGCGATCCATGAGCAGTACTTC.

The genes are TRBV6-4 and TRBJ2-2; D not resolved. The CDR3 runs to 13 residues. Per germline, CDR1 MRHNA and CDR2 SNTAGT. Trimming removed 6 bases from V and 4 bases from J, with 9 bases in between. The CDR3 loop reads CASSLKATGELFF. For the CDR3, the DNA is TGTGCCAGCAGCCTTAAGGCCACCGGGGAGCTGTTTTTT.

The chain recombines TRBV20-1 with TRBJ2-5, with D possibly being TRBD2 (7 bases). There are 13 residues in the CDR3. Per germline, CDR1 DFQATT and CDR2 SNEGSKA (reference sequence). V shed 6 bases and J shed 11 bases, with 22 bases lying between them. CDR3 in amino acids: CSARGRGLNEQYF. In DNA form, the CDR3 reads TGCAGTGCAAGGGGGAGGGGACTCAATGAGCAGTACTTC.

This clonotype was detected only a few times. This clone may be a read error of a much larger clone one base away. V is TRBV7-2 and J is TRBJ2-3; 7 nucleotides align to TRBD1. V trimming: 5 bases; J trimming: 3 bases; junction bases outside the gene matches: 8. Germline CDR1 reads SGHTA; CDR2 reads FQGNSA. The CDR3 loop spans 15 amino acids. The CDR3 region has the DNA TGTGCCAGCAGCGCCGGACAGGTTGTAACAGATACGCAGTATTTT. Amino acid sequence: CASSAGQVVTDTQYF.

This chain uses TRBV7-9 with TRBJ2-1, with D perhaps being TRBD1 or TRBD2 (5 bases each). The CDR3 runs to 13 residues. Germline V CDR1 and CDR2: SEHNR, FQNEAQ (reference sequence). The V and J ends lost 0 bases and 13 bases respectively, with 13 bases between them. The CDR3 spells CASSLALGTHQFF. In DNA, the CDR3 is TGTGCCAGCAGCTTAGCGCTGGGGACCCACCAGTTCTTC.

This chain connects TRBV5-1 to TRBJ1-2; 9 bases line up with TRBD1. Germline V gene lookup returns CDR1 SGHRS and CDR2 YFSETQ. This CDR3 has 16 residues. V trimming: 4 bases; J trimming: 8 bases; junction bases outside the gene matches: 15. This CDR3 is CASSLGGQGTYSGYTF. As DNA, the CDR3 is TGCGCCAGCAGCCTGGGGGGACAGGGAACCTATTCCGGCTACACCTTC.

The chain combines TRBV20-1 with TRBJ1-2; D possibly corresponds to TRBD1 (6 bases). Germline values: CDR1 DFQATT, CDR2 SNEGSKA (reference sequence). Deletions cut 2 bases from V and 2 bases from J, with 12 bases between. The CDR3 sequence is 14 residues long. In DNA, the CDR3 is TGCAGTGCTAGAAGACGGACAGACAACTATGGCTACACCTTC. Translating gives CSARRRTDNYGYTF.

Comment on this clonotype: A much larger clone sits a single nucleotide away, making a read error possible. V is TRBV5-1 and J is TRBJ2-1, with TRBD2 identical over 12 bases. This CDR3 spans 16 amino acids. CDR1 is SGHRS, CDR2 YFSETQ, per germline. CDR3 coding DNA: TGCACCAGCAGCTTGCTTCTAGCGGGAGGGGACAATGAGCAGTTCTTC. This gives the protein CTSSLLLAGGDNEQFF.

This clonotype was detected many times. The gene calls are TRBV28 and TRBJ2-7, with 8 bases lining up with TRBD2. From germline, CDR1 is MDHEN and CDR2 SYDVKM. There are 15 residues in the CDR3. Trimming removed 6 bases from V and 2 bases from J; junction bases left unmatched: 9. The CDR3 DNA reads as TGTGCCAGCAGCGAGCCGGGACTAGGGGCCTACGAGCAGTACTTC. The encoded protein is CASSEPGLGAYEQYF. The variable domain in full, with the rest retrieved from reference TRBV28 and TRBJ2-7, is DVKVTQSSRYLVKRTGEKVFLECVQDMDHENMFWYRQDPGLGLRLIYFSYDVKMKEKGDIPEGYSVSREKKERFSLILESASTNQTSMYLCASSEPGLGAYEQYFGPGTRLTVT.

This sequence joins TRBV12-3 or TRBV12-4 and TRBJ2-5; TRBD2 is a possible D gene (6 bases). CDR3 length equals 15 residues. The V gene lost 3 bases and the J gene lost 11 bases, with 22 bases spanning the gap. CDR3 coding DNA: TGTGCCAGCAGTTTTACCAGGCGGGGTTACAATGAGCAGTACTTC. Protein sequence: CASSFTRRGYNEQYF.